The 9 T cell receptor beta chains in this list originate from one sample, sequenced in a study of regulatory T cells in long-lasting Graves disease. The time point was: persistent/refractory GD, antithyroid drugs over 5 years with positive TRAb. PBMC-derived RNA was used for the TCR library. Both iRepertoire HTBI primers and Arm-PCR of CDR3 regions were used to build the TCR beta libraries. MiXCR, applied by TCRdb to the multiplex PCR reads, yields one record per CDR3 protein. The table shows roughly 400,000 distinct CDR3 sequences, with less than 25% occurring only once. The sample in question was peripheral blood mononuclear cells (PBMCs), obtained when the disease was refractory, from a patient treated with antithyroid drugs. These receptors were obtained from a female donor with Graves disease.

This clonotype was picked up many times. The V gene is TRBV7-3, the J gene TRBJ2-5; the D is unclear. V was clipped by 0 bases and J by 1 base, with 9 bases between them. The CDR3 has 15 amino acids. The germline V gene has CDR1 SGHTA and CDR2 FQGTGA. CDR3 amino acids: CASSLTHSSQETQYF. DNA of the CDR3: TGTGCCAGCAGCTTAACTCACAGTTCCCAAGAGACCCAGTACTTC. Looking up the rest from reference TRBV7-3 and TRBJ2-5 gives the full variable domain: GAGVSQTPSNKVTEKGKYVELRCDPISGHTALYWYRQSLGQGPEFLIYFQGTGAADDSGLPNDRFFAVRPEGSVSTLKIQRTERGDSAVYLCASSLTHSSQETQYFGPGTRLLVL.

Details on this clonotype: Possible read error: a much larger clone is one base away. The chain carries TRBV6-2 or TRBV6-3 and TRBJ1-1; D is unresolved. Per germline, CDR1 MNHEY and CDR2 SVGEGT. Deletions cut 7 bases from V and 7 bases from J, with 16 bases between. This CDR3 comprises 13 residues. CDR3 in DNA: TGTGCCAGCAACCGAATCCAGATTGGTGAAGCTTTCTTT. Amino acids: CASNRIQIGEAFF.

This clonotype came up once. As the CDR3 is not closed by the conserved phenylalanine or tryptophan, this likely results from a read error. The chain employs TRBV7-9 and TRBJ1-6; tentatively, D is TRBD1 (5 bases). The CDR3 has 14 residues. Germline loops: CDR1 SEHNR, CDR2 FQNEAQ (reference sequence). V was cut by 5 bases and J by 7 bases, with 12 bases left in between. CDR3 nucleotides: TGTGCCAGCAGCGAAATTGGGGGGAATTCACCCCTCCACCTT. Amino acid sequence: CASSEIGGNSPLHL.

This clonotype was detected only a few times. The chain has TRBV27 and TRBJ2-7, with 9 nucleotides matching TRBD2. The CDR3 runs to 14 residues. V shed 3 bases, J shed 4 bases, and the junction held 4 bases outside the gene matches. Germline V gene sequence: CDR1 MNHEY, CDR2 SMNVEV (reference sequence). CDR3: CASSLREGNYEQYF. CDR3 nucleotides: TGTGCCAGCAGTTTGCGGGAGGGGAATTACGAGCAGTACTTC.

This clonotype was observed at least ten times. The chain couples TRBV12-3 or TRBV12-4 to TRBJ2-2, with 9 nucleotides matching TRBD1. The CDR3 spans 15 residues. Unmatched junction bases numbered 9, after V lost 6 bases and J lost 7 bases. This chain's CDR3 is CASRRPQGAGGELFF. The CDR3 nucleotides read TGTGCCAGCAGGAGACCACAGGGGGCGGGCGGGGAGCTGTTTTTT.

There are many counts of this clonotype. The chain has TRBV27 and TRBJ2-7; 7 positions match TRBD1. This CDR3 has 14 amino acids. V trimming: 3 bases; J trimming: 5 bases; junction bases outside the gene matches: 7. The germline V gene has CDR1 MNHEY and CDR2 SMNVEV (reference sequence). CDR3 sequence reads: CASSFLQGRDEQYF. The CDR3 coding sequence is TGTGCCAGCAGTTTCTTACAGGGGCGCGACGAGCAGTACTTC.

This clonotype was counted only a few times. One end of the junction fails to match germline, which may point to a read error. This chain links TRBV18 with TRBJ1-4, with 8 bases lining up with TRBD1. The CDR3 covers 15 residues. CDR1 and CDR2 (germline): KGHSH, LQKENI. In DNA form, the CDR3 reads TGTACCAGCTCACGAGGGACAGGATTTAATGAAAAACTGTTTTTT. Translated: CTSSRGTGFNEKLFF.

The V gene is TRBV11-2, the J gene TRBJ2-7; no clear D gene. Germline assignment: CDR1 SGHAT and CDR2 FQNNGV. Trimming removed 4 bases at V and 5 bases at J, with 9 bases between. The CDR3 consists of 12 residues. The DNA of the CDR3 is TGTGCCAGCAGCTCCCAAGCAAACGAGCAGTACTTC. It specifies CASSSQANEQYF.

Comments on this clonotype: Without the conserved terminal phenylalanine or tryptophan, this CDR3 likely stems from a read error. V gene TRBV28 combines with J gene TRBJ2-7, with a weak D call TRBD2 (6 bases). Germline V gives CDR1 MDHEN, CDR2 SYDVKM. CDR3 size: 14 residues. V was shortened by 7 bases and J by 0 bases, with 13 bases between the two germline ends. This chain's CDR3 is CASTGGGSSYEQYS. The CDR3 region has the DNA TGTGCCAGCACGGGTGGAGGGAGCTCCTACGAGCAGTACTCC.